This entry lists 20 T cell receptor beta chains sequenced from one sample in a study of T cell repertoires in cytomegalovirus infection. No antigens are known for them. TCRdb re-called the reads with MiXCR, one entry per CDR3 protein. The sample contains 340,000 or so distinct CDR3 sequences, 20% to 30% of which appear only once. The material sequenced was cultured PBMCs, taken from culture after CMV antigen stimulation. The receptors stem from a human donor in good health (CMV status not recorded). Some clones in this sample may be carry-over from other donors' samples.

The genes are TRBV15 and TRBJ2-3, with D hard to call. Between the trimmed V and J ends, which lost 0 bases and 1 base, there was a span of 11 bases. This CDR3 has 16 residues. Germline-derived CDR1 and CDR2 are LNHNV and YYDKDF (reference sequence). CDR3 DNA sequence: TGTGCCACCAGCAGAGAGGCCGACTGGGGCACAGATACGCAGTATTTT. Amino acid sequence: CATSREADWGTDTQYF.

A few counts support this clonotype. The rearrangement uses TRBV11-3 and TRBJ2-1, with TRBD1 matching over 7 bases. V was clipped by 1 base and J by 0 bases; unmatched bases: 9. The germline V gene has CDR1 SGHNT and CDR2 YENEEA. This CDR3 is built from 18 residues. The CDR3 spells CASSLGQGRRSSYNEQFF. Here the CDR3 DNA reads TGTGCCAGCAGCTTAGGACAGGGAAGGAGGAGCTCCTACAATGAGCAGTTCTTC.

The chain has TRBV7-2 and TRBJ2-7, with a possible D match to TRBD1 (6 bases). Trimming shortened V by 5 bases and J by 2 bases, and 10 bases separated the two germline ends. CDR1 SGHTA and CDR2 FQGNSA come from the germline V gene. The CDR3 loop spans 13 amino acids. The CDR3 nucleotides read TGTGCCAGCAGCAAAACAGGGACCTACGAGCAGTACTTC. Encoded protein: CASSKTGTYEQYF.

The chain couples TRBV10-2 to TRBJ2-3; 7 bases line up with TRBD2. Germline CDR1 reads WSHSY; CDR2 reads SAAADI. This CDR3 has 16 amino acids. With 5 bases clipped from V and 2 bases from J, the junction kept 10 bases outside the gene matches. DNA for the CDR3: TGCGCCAGCAGTCCAACTAGCGTGACAATCACAGATACGCAGTATTTT. Its translation is CASSPTSVTITDTQYF.

This clonotype was counted many times. The chain joins TRBV7-2 to TRBJ2-7; 7 bases are shared with TRBD1. This CDR3 is built from 15 residues. CDR1 is SGHTA and CDR2 is FQGNSA in the germline V gene. J was trimmed by 2 bases and V by 1 base; bases with no gene match: 5. DNA for the CDR3: TGTGCCAGCAGCTTAGTTGGGACAGCGGCCTACGAGCAGTACGTC. Translation gives CASSLVGTAAYEQYV.

This chain links TRBV20-1 with TRBJ1-5; D is uncertain. V was trimmed by 0 bases and J by 2 bases, leaving 8 bases between them. CDR1 is DFQATT, CDR2 SNEGSKA, per germline (reference sequence). This CDR3 contains 14 residues. This CDR3 reads CSARDRRRNQPQHF. For the CDR3, the DNA is TGCAGTGCTAGAGATAGGAGGCGCAATCAGCCCCAGCATTTT.

The genes are TRBV12-3 or TRBV12-4 and TRBJ2-5; 8 nucleotides match TRBD2. J was trimmed by 2 bases and V by 1 base; bases with no gene match: 6. The CDR3 has 16 amino acids. This CDR3 reads CASSLGRGGTQETQYF. The CDR3 DNA reads as TGTGCCAGCAGTTTAGGACGGGGGGGGACACAAGAGACCCAGTACTTC.

The rearrangement links TRBV5-6 to TRBJ1-5; D is unresolved. The CDR3 is made up of 13 amino acids. Germline V gives CDR1 SGHDT, CDR2 YYEEEE. Trimming took off 3 bases at V and 7 bases at J, with 11 bases between the two ends. The CDR3 DNA follows: TGTGCCAGCAGCTCCTACATGGGACAGCCCCAGCATTTT. Its translation: CASSSYMGQPQHF.

This clonotype was picked up many times. The chain is built from TRBV7-2 and TRBJ1-2; D uncertain. The CDR3 runs to 15 residues. Germline V gives CDR1 SGHTA, CDR2 FQGNSA. Trimming took off 0 bases at V and 1 base at J, with 9 bases between the two ends. CDR3 DNA: TGTGCCAGCAGCTTAGCGGTCAGAAGTAACTATGGCTACACCTTC. This codes for CASSLAVRSNYGYTF.

This chain joins TRBV12-3 or TRBV12-4 and TRBJ1-1; D may be TRBD1 (5 bases). This CDR3 is built from 16 residues. Between the trimmed V and J ends, which lost 3 bases and 1 base, there was a span of 15 bases. CDR3 in amino acids: CASSFRVGGPNTEAFF. CDR3 nucleotide sequence: TGTGCCAGCAGTTTCAGGGTGGGGGGACCGAACACTGAAGCTTTCTTT.

The sample holds a few counts of this clonotype. This rearrangement joins TRBV4-1 to TRBJ1-1, with no clear D. V was trimmed by 1 base and J by 6 bases, leaving 6 bases between them. The germline V gene has CDR1 MGHRA and CDR2 YSYEKL. The CDR3 length is 12 residues. As DNA, the CDR3 is TGCGCCAGCAGCCAAGTAGGCGCTGAAGCTTTCTTT. It translates to CASSQVGAEAFF.

This clonotype was picked up a small number of times. The chain has TRBV7-9 and TRBJ2-5; D remains ambiguous. Germline V CDR1 and CDR2: SEHNR, FQNEAQ (reference sequence). This CDR3 is built from 11 residues. V dropped 4 bases and J dropped 3 bases, with 3 bases sitting between them. Here the CDR3 DNA reads TGTGCCAGCAGCTATAAAGAGACCCAGTACTTC. It is translated as CASSYKETQYF.

The chain recombines TRBV29-1 with TRBJ1-1; TRBD1 is a possible D gene (5 bases). The CDR3 consists of 16 residues. Germline CDR1 is SQVTM and CDR2 is ANQGSEA. Trimming pared 7 bases from V and 3 bases from J, leaving 24 bases between. In nucleotides, the CDR3 is TGCAGCGCCCGAACCGGGACGCTTTTTAGGGACACTGAAGCTTTCTTT. It encodes CSARTGTLFRDTEAFF.

This clonotype was detected many times. The chain couples TRBV6-2 or TRBV6-3 to TRBJ1-5, with 8 bases identical to TRBD1. This CDR3 has 18 residues. CDR1 MNHEY and CDR2 SVGEGT come from the germline V gene. After removal of 3 bases from V and 0 bases from J, the junction contained 10 bases not matched to a gene. The CDR3 DNA follows: TGTGCCAGCAGTTATAGGGACAGGAGTATGAATAGCAATCAGCCCCAGCATTTT. Its translation is CASSYRDRSMNSNQPQHF.

This rearrangement joins TRBV19 to TRBJ1-5; the match to TRBD1 covers 7 bases. Trimming cost V 6 bases and J 4 bases; bases outside gene matches: 9. Looked up from germline, CDR1 is LNHDA and CDR2 is SQIVND (reference sequence). This CDR3 comprises 15 residues. In DNA, the CDR3 is TGTGCCAGTAGCCGAACAGGGGCCCCAAATCAGCCCCAGCATTTT. It codes for CASSRTGAPNQPQHF. The complete variable domain, with remaining parts taken from reference TRBV19 and TRBJ1-5, reads DGGITQSPKYLFRKEGQNVTLSCEQNLNHDAMYWYRQDPGQGLRLIYYSQIVNDFQKGDIAEGYSVSREKKESFPLTVTSAQKNPTAFYLCASSRTGAPNQPQHFGDGTRLSIL.

The chain has TRBV7-9 and TRBJ1-6; D gene unclear. Germline assignment: CDR1 SEHNR and CDR2 FQNEAQ (reference sequence). The V and J ends lost 5 bases and 7 bases respectively, with 15 bases between them. This CDR3 region has 15 residues. The CDR3, as DNA: TGTGCCAGCAGCGTAACAGATACGGGCAATTCACCCCTCCACTTT. It translates to CASSVTDTGNSPLHF. Looking up the rest from reference TRBV7-9 and TRBJ1-6 gives the full variable domain: DTGVSQNPRHKITKRGQNVTFRCDPISEHNRLYWYRQTLGQGPEFLTYFQNEAQLEKSRLLSDRFSAERPKGSFSTLEIQRTEQGDSAMYLCASSVTDTGNSPLHFGNGTRLTVT.

The DNA of the CDR3 is TGTGCCAGCAGCTTGGACAGTCAAAAGAAGTACTTC. It is translated as CASSLDSQKKYF. The chain recombines TRBV7-9 with TRBJ2-7; TRBD1 is a possible D gene (6 bases). The germline gives CDR1 SEHNR, CDR2 FQNEAQ (reference sequence). The CDR3 covers 12 residues. The V end lost 3 bases, the J end lost 11 bases, and 14 bases lay between the germline ends.

The DNA for the CDR3 is TGCGCCAGCAGCCAAGAGCAAAGGTCACTAGCCAAAAACATTCAGTACTTC. Translated, it gives CASSQEQRSLAKNIQYF. The chain uses TRBV4-1 and TRBJ2-4; the D is unclear. The CDR3 has 17 residues. Germline loops: CDR1 MGHRA, CDR2 YSYEKL. V was pared by 0 bases and J by 0 bases, with 12 bases between.

Only a few counts were recorded for this clonotype. The chain combines TRBV7-2 with TRBJ2-5; 10 positions match TRBD2. The germline V gene has CDR1 SGHTA and CDR2 FQGNSA. The CDR3 consists of 16 residues. V shed 5 bases, J shed 6 bases, and the junction held 12 bases outside the gene matches. The CDR3 sequence is CASSNVQREGIKTQYF. The CDR3 DNA reads as TGTGCCAGCAGCAACGTACAGCGGGAGGGCATAAAGACCCAGTACTTC.

This clonotype was seen a handful of times. V and J are TRBV6-6 and TRBJ1-5, with TRBD1 matching 7 bases. The CDR3 length is 15 residues. Trimming cost V 8 bases and J 7 bases; bases outside gene matches: 14. In germline, CDR1 is MNHNY, CDR2 SVGAGI (reference sequence). The CDR3 loop is CASDEPGQRAQPQHF. Written as DNA, the CDR3 is TGTGCCAGCGACGAACCGGGACAGAGGGCCCAGCCCCAGCATTTT.